These 11 T cell receptor beta chains share one sample of origin, sequenced in a study of control samples from healthy donors and cancer patients. Libraries were prepared by immunoSEQ multiplex PCR; TCRdb keeps only in-frame clonotypes and omits some of them. The table lists over 100,000 clones, more than 90% of them singletons. The material sequenced was blood. These receptors were collected from a man between 18 and 35 years old in good health.

The chain combines TRBV11-2 with TRBJ1-1; TRBD1 matches 10 bases. Trimming cost V 2 bases and J 10 bases; bases outside gene matches: 7. The CDR3 is 14 amino acids. CDR1 is SGHAT and CDR2 is FQNNGV in the germline V gene. The DNA of the CDR3 is TGTGCCAGCAGCTTAACCGGGACAGGGGAGTTAGCTTTCTTT. It codes for CASSLTGTGELAFF.

The J gene is TRBJ2-2, the V gene TRBV6-6, with 9 bases matching TRBD1. CDR1 MNHNY and CDR2 SVGAGI come from the germline V gene (reference sequence). This CDR3 is 16 amino acids long. J lost 7 bases, V lost 1 base, and 7 bases had no gene match. The CDR3 here is CASSYWPGQGGGELFF. In nucleotides, the CDR3 is TGTGCCAGCAGTTACTGGCCGGGACAGGGCGGCGGGGAGCTGTTTTTT.

This chain links TRBV30 with TRBJ1-4; 9 bases are a match to TRBD1. With V trimmed by 0 bases and J by 8 bases, 13 bases remained unmatched. Looked up from germline, CDR1 is GTSNPN and CDR2 is SVGIG (reference sequence). The CDR3 loop spans 17 amino acids. CDR3 coding DNA: TGTGCCTGGAGTGTAAACAGGGGGCGCGGGGGTTGCGAAAAACTGTTTTTT. Translation gives CAWSVNRGRGGCEKLFF.

This clone is a singleton in its sample. This chain uses TRBV4-2 with TRBJ2-7, with D maybe TRBD2 (6 bases). The ends were cut back, 1 base at V and 3 bases at J, with 13 bases in the middle. CDR1 and CDR2 from the germline V gene are LGHNA and YNFKEQ. CDR3 length: 15 amino acids. Here the CDR3 reads CASSQGTPGVYEQYF. CDR3 bases: TGTGCCAGCAGCCAAGGGACGCCGGGGGTCTACGAGCAGTACTTC.

This clone was detected once. The V call is TRBV7-9, the J call TRBJ1-2; D not resolved. The germline V and J ends were trimmed by 5 bases and 8 bases, with 24 bases remaining between them. This CDR3 contains 16 residues. From germline, CDR1 is SEHNR and CDR2 FQNEAQ (reference sequence). Here the CDR3 reads CASSPTQMSGLSGYTF. As DNA, the CDR3 is TGTGCCAGCAGCCCTACTCAGATGTCCGGGCTTAGCGGCTACACCTTC.

This clone appeared once. The chain couples TRBV14 to TRBJ1-1; D is unresolved. CDR1 and CDR2 from the germline V gene are SGHDN and FVKESK. This CDR3 has 20 residues. Deletions cut 0 bases from V and 3 bases from J, with 26 bases between. CDR3 nucleotides: TGTGCCAGCAGCCAAGACGGACCACGGACCGCTGAATACGGCGACACTGAAGCTTTCTTT. Protein product: CASSQDGPRTAEYGDTEAFF.

As for this clone: The same CDR3 arises from other DNA sequences in this sample as well. The chain couples TRBV3-1 (or the pseudogene TRBV3-2) to TRBJ2-1, with a possible D match to TRBD2 (6 bases). Germline V CDR1 and CDR2: LGHDT, YNNKEL (reference sequence). The CDR3 totals 14 residues. With 4 bases removed from V and 12 bases from J, the gap between germline ends came to 19 bases. The CDR3 DNA follows: TGTGCCAGCAGCCGAAGGACTACCGTTGGAGTGCAGTTCTTC. It encodes CASSRRTTVGVQFF.

This chain uses TRBV13 with TRBJ1-5, with D maybe TRBD1 (6 bases). CDR1 PRHDT and CDR2 FYEKMQ come from the germline V gene (reference sequence). Trimming shortened V by 4 bases and J by 4 bases, and 17 bases separated the two germline ends. The CDR3 extends over 16 amino acids. The CDR3 here is CASSSYRASGNQPQHF. The CDR3 DNA is TGTGCCAGCAGCTCATACAGGGCGTCGGGGAATCAGCCCCAGCATTTT.

The V gene is TRBV7-6, the J gene TRBJ2-7, with D possibly TRBD1 on 7 matching bases. Per germline, CDR1 SGHVS and CDR2 FNYEAQ. The CDR3 runs 14 residues. The V and J ends lost 5 bases and 3 bases respectively, with 14 bases between them. CDR3 in DNA: TGTGCCAGCAGCCCGCAGGGGGGCGACTACGAGCAGTACTTC. This sequence encodes CASSPQGGDYEQYF.

This rearrangement joins TRBV18 to TRBJ1-2; D gene uncertain. Germline V gene data show CDR1 as KGHSH and CDR2 as LQKENI. CDR3 size: 12 residues. V was trimmed by 6 bases and J by 2 bases, leaving 7 bases between them. This CDR3 is CASSDANYGYTF. CDR3 sequence (DNA): TGTGCCAGCTCCGACGCCAACTATGGCTACACCTTC.

About this clone: The sample contains more than one DNA sequence encoding this CDR3. The rearrangement joins TRBV5-1 to TRBJ2-3; TRBD1 agrees at 7 bases. Germline trimming cut 0 bases from V and 4 bases from J; bases unmatched to any gene: 2. The length of the CDR3 is 14 residues. Germline assignment: CDR1 SGHRS and CDR2 YFSETQ. Here the CDR3 DNA reads TGCGCCAGCAGCTTGGGGCAGGGGGCAGATACGCAGTATTTT. This codes for CASSLGQGADTQYF. The whole variable domain, remainder taken from reference TRBV5-1 and TRBJ2-3, is KAGVTQTPRYLIKTRGQQVTLSCSPISGHRSVSWYQQTPGQGLQFLFEYFSETQRNKGNFPGRFSGRQFSNSRSEMNVSTLELGDSALYLCASSLGQGADTQYFGPGTRLTVL.